This TCR beta chain comes out of a study of metastatic and nonmetastatic thyroid tumors. About the study: Repertoire data that came from the blood and tumor or nodule tissue of malignant and benign thyroid patients were compared.

This clone was detected a few times. The germline gene is not matched at one end of the junction; a read error may be the cause. Thyroid surgery was performed in patients who had received no treatment beforehand. TCRdb called clones again from the PCR reads with MiXCR. Of 11,000 or so clones listed, around 40% are singletons. In germline, CDR1 is MNHEY, CDR2 SMNVEV (reference sequence). CDR3 length: 13 amino acids. Sequenced input: tumor tissue. This sequence was found in a female donor with papillary thyroid cancer or a benign thyroid nodule (not recorded which). Some clones in this sample may be carry-over from other donors' samples. The chain employs TRBV27 and TRBJ1-1; no definite D call. CDR3 in DNA: TGTGCCAGCATTTTCAGCAGGTCCACTGAAGCTTTTTTT. This translates into CASIFSRSTEAFF.